The entry below gives a single TCR beta chain sequence along with its context. This specimen comes from a study of response to subunit inactivated influenza vaccine. TCRdb processed the RT-PCR reads anew with MiXCR; each CDR3 protein has one entry. This sample has approximately 530,000 distinct CDR3 sequences, with approximately 13% found just once. This CDR3 comprises 16 residues. Germline V gene sequence: CDR1 SGDLS, CDR2 YYNGEE. V shed 0 bases and J shed 0 bases, with 10 bases lying between them. The clonotype comes from a man aged 50 to 60 who received an inactivated influenza vaccine. The J gene is TRBJ2-1, the V gene TRBV9; the D gene is possibly TRBD2 (6 bases). The sample consisted of PBMCs from blood, taken around seven weeks after vaccination. CDR3 residues: CASSVDGGPSYNEQFF. CDR3 nucleotides: TGTGCCAGCAGCGTAGATGGAGGGCCCTCCTACAATGAGCAGTTCTTC.